The T cell receptor (beta chain) under discussion was sequenced for a study of shared T cell receptors in the human thymus. The CDR3 spans 14 residues. Trimming pared 6 bases from V and 5 bases from J, leaving 13 bases between. Germline V lookup: CDR1 SGHVS, CDR2 FQNEAQ. TCRdb's copy holds only in-frame clones and misses some; the assay was immunoSEQ multiplex PCR. The sample gives some 700,000 clones, 70% to 90% of which show up once; more than 0.01% is in the top ten. This sample was shared with a second study, whose subject was human thymus T cells. According to that study: Resections removed during corrective heart surgery provided the thymus tissue used.

This TCR was recovered from a girl under three years old with a congenital heart defect. The sequenced material came from thymocytes. The rearrangement joins TRBV7-8 to TRBJ1-4; D call uncertain. The CDR3 here is CASSRSKENEKLFF. Here the CDR3 DNA reads TGTGCCAGCAGTCGAAGCAAGGAGAATGAAAAACTGTTTTTT.